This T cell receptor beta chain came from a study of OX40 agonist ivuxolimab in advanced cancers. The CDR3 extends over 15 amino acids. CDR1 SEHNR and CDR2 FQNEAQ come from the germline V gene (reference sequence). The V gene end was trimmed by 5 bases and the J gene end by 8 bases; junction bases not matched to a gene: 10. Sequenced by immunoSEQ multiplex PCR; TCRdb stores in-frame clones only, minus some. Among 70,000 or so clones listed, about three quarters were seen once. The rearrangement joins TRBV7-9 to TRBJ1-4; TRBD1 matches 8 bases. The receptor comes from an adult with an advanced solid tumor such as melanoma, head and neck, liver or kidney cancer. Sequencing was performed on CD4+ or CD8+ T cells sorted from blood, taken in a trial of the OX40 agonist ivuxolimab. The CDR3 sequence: CASSPIRTGNEKLFF. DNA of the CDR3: TGTGCCAGCAGCCCAATTCGGACAGGGAACGAAAAACTGTTTTTT.